This TCR beta chain was identified during a study of OX40 agonist ivuxolimab in advanced cancers. Clones were sequenced by immunoSEQ multiplex PCR, and TCRdb holds only the in-frame ones, with some missing. The table has more than 55,000 clones, 80% to 90% seen once. This CDR3 has 14 residues. V lost 6 bases and J lost 8, with 16 bases in between. Germline V gene sequence: CDR1 MNHEY, CDR2 SVGAGI. The specimen comprised CD4+ or CD8+ T cells sorted from blood, sampled in a trial of the OX40 agonist ivuxolimab. This TCR derives from an adult with an advanced solid tumor such as melanoma, head and neck, liver or kidney cancer. The J gene is TRBJ1-4, the V gene TRBV6-5; D unresolved. Written as DNA, the CDR3 is TGTGCCAGCAGCCAAACGGGTCTAGGAGAAAAACTGTTTTTT. Residues: CASSQTGLGEKLFF.